This TCR beta chain derives from a study of blood T cell repertoires in COVID-19. Study-wide context: Samples of COVID-19 (acute and convalescent) were obtained from the United States, Italy and Spain. PBMCs, B-cell-depleted T cells, or T cells provided the cDNA or gDNA that made up the material.

The germline gives CDR1 ENHRY, CDR2 SYGVKD. This CDR3 comprises 12 residues. The V gene end was trimmed by 10 bases and the J gene end by 4 bases; junction bases not matched to a gene: 3. Per the original data handling: Estimates of nucleated cell counts were drawn from the amplification of reference gene primers. Sequencing used immunoSEQ multiplex PCR; TCRdb keeps in-frame clones, though not all of them. That table furnishes V, J and clone size, whereas the DNA furnished D and trimming. The data hold about 130,000 clones, with around 73% observed a single time. With regard to this clone: Other nucleotide sequences from this sample produce the same CDR3.

The chain combines TRBV10-3 with TRBJ1-5, with TRBD1 matching 8 bases. The receptor was isolated from a man in his 60s who had recovered from COVID-19. The sample was peripheral blood. In DNA, the CDR3 is TGTGCCACAAGACAGGGGAATCAGCCCCAGCATTTT. Residues: CATRQGNQPQHF.